The rows below give T cell receptor beta chains drawn from one sample of a study of OX40 agonist ivuxolimab in advanced cancers. Clones were read by immunoSEQ multiplex PCR, and TCRdb kept only the in-frame ones, dropping some. This table holds around 42,000 clones, around 89% found once. Sequences were derived from CD4+ or CD8+ T cells sorted from blood, sampled in a trial of the OX40 agonist ivuxolimab. These receptors came from an adult with an advanced solid tumor such as melanoma, head and neck, liver or kidney cancer. Both conserved end residues are trimmed from each CDR3. The size of a clone is reported for some rows only, either as once, few or many, or as a class for expanded clones.

J gene | CDR3 length | V gene | clone size | CDR3 protein
TRBJ1-4 | 14 | TRBV30 | - | AWTPGSGGVDEKLF
TRBJ2-2 | 15 | TRBV28 | - | ASSLEGALPNTGELF
TRBJ2-5 | 12 | TRBV7-7 | - | ASSLEGSQETQY
TRBJ2-2 | 14 | TRBV10-2 | - | ASREGGTLNTGELF
TRBJ1-1 | 12 | TRBV15 | - | ATSADRGPSKAF
TRBJ2-7 | 15 | TRBV19 | - | ASSMGLAGGGDYEQY
TRBJ1-3 | 14 | TRBV7-9 | - | ASSFGQEPGGNTIY
TRBJ2-6 | 15 | TRBV28 | - | ASSPPRWDSGANVLT
TRBJ2-3 | 14 | TRBV4-2 | - | ASSQHRDGDTDTQY
TRBJ1-2 | 13 | TRBV7-9 | - | ASSLIGTDNYGYT
TRBJ2-2 | 15 | TRBV19 | - | ASRPPLGRDNTGELF
TRBJ2-3 | 13 | TRBV27 | - | AIAPGLSYTDTQY
TRBJ2-1 | 12 | TRBV6-5 | - | ASSWTSGRDEQF
TRBJ2-1 | 13 | TRBV25-1 | - | ASSESGGASSQQF
TRBJ1-5 | 13 | TRBV6-1 | - | ASSPRQGPNQPQH
TRBJ2-7 | 13 | TRBV19 | - | ASSIAGQGTYEQY
TRBJ2-5 | 12 | TRBV5-1 | - | ASSFLSGDETQY
TRBJ2-7 | 13 | TRBV13 | - | ASSADRDRGEEQY
TRBJ2-7 | 14 | TRBV4-1 | - | ASSQAPQLAVYEQY
TRBJ2-7 | 10 | TRBV7-9 | - | ASSSSSYEQY
TRBJ1-4 | 12 | TRBV9 | - | ASSPDRGNEKLF
TRBJ2-3 | 13 | TRBV6-6 | - | ASSYGGGITDTQY
TRBJ2-1 | 14 | TRBV2 | - | ASSEKPSGAYNEQF
TRBJ1-4 | 12 | TRBV6-5 | - | ASSYEAGLGKLF
TRBJ2-3 | 9 | TRBV20-1 | - | SAREPDTQY
TRBJ1-1 | 10 | TRBV11-2 | - | ASSHNLIEAF
TRBJ2-1 | 13 | TRBV5-1 | - | ASSVDPNSYNEQF
TRBJ1-5 | 12 | TRBV25-1 | many | ASSRVGPGSPQH
TRBJ2-4 | 14 | TRBV13 | - | ASSERTGLAKNIQY
TRBJ2-3 | 11 | TRBV27 | - | ASSLMMGDTQY
TRBJ2-2 | 10 | TRBV6-5 | - | ASRIGTGELF
TRBJ1-3 | 11 | TRBV9 | - | ASSPDSGNTIY
TRBJ2-2 | 13 | TRBV5-1 | - | ASEGQGPNTGELF
TRBJ2-1 | 13 | TRBV27 | - | ASSFLGRGGDEQF
TRBJ1-3 | 15 | TRBV5-1 | - | ASSFYPGPSSGNTIY
TRBJ2-1 | 12 | TRBV7-9 | - | ASSPPLKWDEQF
TRBJ2-7 | 12 | TRBV5-6 | - | ASSLTMGAYEQY
TRBJ2-7 | 12 | TRBV11-2 | - | ASSLTDVTYEQY
TRBJ1-3 | 12 | TRBV28 | - | ASSFPGSGNTIY
TRBJ2-1 | 14 | TRBV7-9 | once | ASSLGEMGNYNEQF
TRBJ1-1 | 12 | TRBV7-9 | - | ASSLPMTGKEAF
TRBJ1-1 | 11 | TRBV27 | few | ASSSLGDTEAF